The next 4 T cell receptor beta chains were all read from a single sample in a study of siplizumab effects on memory and regulatory T cells. Libraries were prepared by immunoSEQ multiplex PCR; TCRdb keeps only in-frame clonotypes and omits some of them. The table has around 100,000 clones, 94% seen once. Sample: non-Treg CD4+ T cells sorted from blood. The receptors were sampled from a human donor in good health.

The chain employs TRBV2 and TRBJ1-1, with D hard to call. Germline values: CDR1 SNHLY, CDR2 FYNNEI. The V end lost 0 bases, the J end lost 5 bases, and 7 bases lay between the germline ends. CDR3 length: 13 residues. This CDR3 reads CASSEARSTEAFF. The CDR3 nucleotides are TGTGCCAGCAGTGAAGCAAGGTCTACTGAAGCTTTCTTT.

The chain recombines TRBV19 with TRBJ1-1; a possible D gene is TRBD1 (5 bases). V was shortened by 1 base and J by 1 base, with 13 bases between the two germline ends. The CDR3 runs to 16 residues. Looked up from germline, CDR1 is LNHDA and CDR2 is SQIVND (reference sequence). The CDR3 region has the DNA TGTGCCAGTAGTATAGCAATAGGGGTCGCGAACACTGAAGCTTTCTTT. It encodes CASSIAIGVANTEAFF.

In its sample, this clone was seen once. The J gene is TRBJ1-2, the V gene TRBV19; maybe TRBD1 (6 bases). The CDR3 covers 15 residues. Germline V lookup: CDR1 LNHDA, CDR2 SQIVND (reference sequence). V lost 3 bases and J 4 bases, leaving 15 bases between the germline ends. The CDR3 protein is CASSIAPGHPYGYTF. In DNA form, the CDR3 reads TGTGCCAGTAGTATCGCCCCGGGACACCCCTATGGCTACACCTTC.

The chain combines TRBV7-2 with TRBJ2-1; TRBD2 agrees at 10 bases. Unmatched junction bases numbered 9, after V lost 0 bases and J lost 7 bases. The CDR3 covers 17 residues. Germline V gene data show CDR1 as SGHTA and CDR2 as FQGNSA. The DNA of the CDR3 is TGTGCCAGCAGCTTAGCGCACCAACTAGCGGGGCAAAATGAGCAGTTCTTC. Amino acids: CASSLAHQLAGQNEQFF. The whole variable domain, remainder taken from reference TRBV7-2 and TRBJ2-1, is GAGVSQSPSNKVTEKGKDVELRCDPISGHTALYWYRQSLGQGLEFLIYFQGNSAPDKSGLPSDRFSAERTGGSVSTLTIQRTQQEDSAVYLCASSLAHQLAGQNEQFFGPGTRLTVL.